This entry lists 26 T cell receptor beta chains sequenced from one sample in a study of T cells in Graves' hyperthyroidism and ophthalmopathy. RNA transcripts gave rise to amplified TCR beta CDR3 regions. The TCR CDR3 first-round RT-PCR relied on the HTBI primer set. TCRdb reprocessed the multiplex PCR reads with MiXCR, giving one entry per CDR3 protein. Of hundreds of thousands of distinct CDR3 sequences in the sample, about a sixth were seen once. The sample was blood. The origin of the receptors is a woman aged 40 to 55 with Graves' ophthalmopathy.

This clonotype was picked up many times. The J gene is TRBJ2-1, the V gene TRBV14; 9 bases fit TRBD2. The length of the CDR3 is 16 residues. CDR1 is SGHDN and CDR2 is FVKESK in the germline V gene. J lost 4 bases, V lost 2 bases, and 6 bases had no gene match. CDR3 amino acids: CASSQFPSGEYNEQFF. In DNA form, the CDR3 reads TGTGCCAGCAGCCAATTCCCTAGCGGGGAGTACAATGAGCAGTTCTTC.

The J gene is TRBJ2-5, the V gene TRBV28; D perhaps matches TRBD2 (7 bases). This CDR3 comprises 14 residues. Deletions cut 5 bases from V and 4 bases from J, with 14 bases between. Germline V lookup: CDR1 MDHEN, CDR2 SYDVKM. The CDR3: CASSPRGGGETQYF. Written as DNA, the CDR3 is TGTGCCAGCAGTCCCCGGGGAGGGGGAGAGACCCAGTACTTC.

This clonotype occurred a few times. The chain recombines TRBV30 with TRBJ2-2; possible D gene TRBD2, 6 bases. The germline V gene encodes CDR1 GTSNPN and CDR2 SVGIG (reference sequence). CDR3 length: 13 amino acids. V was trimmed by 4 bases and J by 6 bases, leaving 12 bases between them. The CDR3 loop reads CAWTRGDAGELFF. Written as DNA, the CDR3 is TGTGCCTGGACGCGGGGAGACGCCGGGGAGCTGTTTTTT.

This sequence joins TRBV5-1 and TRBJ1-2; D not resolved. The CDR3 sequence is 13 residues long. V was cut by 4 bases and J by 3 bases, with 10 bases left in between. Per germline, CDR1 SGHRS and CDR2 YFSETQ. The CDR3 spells CASSVDWHYGYTF. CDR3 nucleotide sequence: TGCGCCAGCAGCGTGGACTGGCACTATGGCTACACCTTC.

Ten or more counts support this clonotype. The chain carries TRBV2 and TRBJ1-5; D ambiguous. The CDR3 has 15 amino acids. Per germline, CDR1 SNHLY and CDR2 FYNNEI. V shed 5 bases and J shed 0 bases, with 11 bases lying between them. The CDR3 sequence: CASSRAENSNQPQHF. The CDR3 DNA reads TGTGCCAGCAGTCGGGCAGAAAATAGCAATCAGCCCCAGCATTTT.

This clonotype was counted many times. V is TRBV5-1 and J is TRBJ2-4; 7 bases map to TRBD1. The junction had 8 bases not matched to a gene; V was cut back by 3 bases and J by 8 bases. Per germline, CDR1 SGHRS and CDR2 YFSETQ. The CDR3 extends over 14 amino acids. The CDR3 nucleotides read TGCGCCAGCAGCTCTGGGACAGCTGCGGACATTCAGTACTTC. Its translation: CASSSGTAADIQYF.

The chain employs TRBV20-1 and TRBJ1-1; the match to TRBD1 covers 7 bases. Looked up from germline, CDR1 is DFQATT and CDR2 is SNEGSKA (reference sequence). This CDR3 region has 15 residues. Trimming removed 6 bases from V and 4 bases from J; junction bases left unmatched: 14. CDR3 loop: CSALPLRGRSTEAFF. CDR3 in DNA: TGCAGTGCGTTGCCCCTTAGGGGGCGCAGCACTGAAGCTTTCTTT.

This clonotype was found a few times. Here the CDR3 DNA reads TGTGCCAGCACCACTTTAGGGGCAGATACGCAGTATTTT. It codes for CASTTLGADTQYF. The chain joins TRBV7-9 to TRBJ2-3; perhaps TRBD1 as D (5 bases). The CDR3 runs to 13 residues. V lost 7 bases to trimming and J lost 4 bases, with 12 bases between them. The germline V gene has CDR1 SEHNR and CDR2 FQNEAQ (reference sequence).

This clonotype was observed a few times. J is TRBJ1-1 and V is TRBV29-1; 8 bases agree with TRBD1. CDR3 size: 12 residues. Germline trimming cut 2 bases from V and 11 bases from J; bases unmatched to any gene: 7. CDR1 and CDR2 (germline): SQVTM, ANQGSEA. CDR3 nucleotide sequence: TGCAGCGTTGAAACAGGGGGGAAAGGGGCTTTCTTT. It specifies CSVETGGKGAFF.

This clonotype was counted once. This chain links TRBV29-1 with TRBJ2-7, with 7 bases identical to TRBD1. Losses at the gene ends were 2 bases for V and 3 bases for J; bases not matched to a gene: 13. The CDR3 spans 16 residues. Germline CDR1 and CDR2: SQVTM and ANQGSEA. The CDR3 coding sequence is TGCAGCGTTGAATTGGCGGAACTAGGGGGCGGCTACGAGCAGTACTTC. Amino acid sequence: CSVELAELGGGYEQYF.

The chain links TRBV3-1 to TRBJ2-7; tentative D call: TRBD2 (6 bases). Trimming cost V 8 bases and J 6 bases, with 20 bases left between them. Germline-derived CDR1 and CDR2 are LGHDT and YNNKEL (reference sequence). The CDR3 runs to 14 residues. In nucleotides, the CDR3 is TGTGCCAGCCGCCCCCGGGGGACCCTGGGCGAGCAGTACTTC. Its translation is CASRPRGTLGEQYF.

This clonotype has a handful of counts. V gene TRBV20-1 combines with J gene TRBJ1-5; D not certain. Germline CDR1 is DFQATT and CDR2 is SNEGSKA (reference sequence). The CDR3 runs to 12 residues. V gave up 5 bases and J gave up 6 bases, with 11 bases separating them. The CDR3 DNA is TGCAGTGCTCTCAGCGAAGGTCAGCCCCAGCATTTT. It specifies CSALSEGQPQHF.

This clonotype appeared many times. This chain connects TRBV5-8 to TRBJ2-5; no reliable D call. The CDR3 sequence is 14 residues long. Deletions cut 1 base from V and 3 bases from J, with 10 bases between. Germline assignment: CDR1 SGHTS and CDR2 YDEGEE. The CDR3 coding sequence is TGTGCCAGCAGCTTGCGGCACGGAGAAGAGACCCAGTACTTC. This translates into CASSLRHGEETQYF.

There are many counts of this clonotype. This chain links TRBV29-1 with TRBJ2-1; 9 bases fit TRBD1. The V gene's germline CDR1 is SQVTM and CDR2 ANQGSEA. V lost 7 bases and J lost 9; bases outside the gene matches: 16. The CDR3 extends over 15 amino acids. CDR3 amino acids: CSDVDTGQGYGEQFF. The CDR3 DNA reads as TGCAGCGATGTCGACACGGGACAGGGATATGGTGAGCAGTTCTTC.

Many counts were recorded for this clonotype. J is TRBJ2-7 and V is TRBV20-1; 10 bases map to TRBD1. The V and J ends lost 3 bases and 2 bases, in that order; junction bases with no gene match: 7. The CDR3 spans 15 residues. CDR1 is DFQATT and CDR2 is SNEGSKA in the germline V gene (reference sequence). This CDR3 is CSASGEGQGTYEQYF. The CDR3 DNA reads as TGCAGTGCTAGCGGGGAGGGACAGGGGACCTACGAGCAGTACTTC.

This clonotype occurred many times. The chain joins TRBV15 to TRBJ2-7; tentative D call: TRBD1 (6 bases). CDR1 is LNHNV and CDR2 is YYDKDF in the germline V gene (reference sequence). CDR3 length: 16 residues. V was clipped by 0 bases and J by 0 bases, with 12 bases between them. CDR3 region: CATSRDLLQGSYEQYF. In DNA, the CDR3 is TGTGCCACCAGCAGAGACCTATTACAGGGCTCCTACGAGCAGTACTTC.

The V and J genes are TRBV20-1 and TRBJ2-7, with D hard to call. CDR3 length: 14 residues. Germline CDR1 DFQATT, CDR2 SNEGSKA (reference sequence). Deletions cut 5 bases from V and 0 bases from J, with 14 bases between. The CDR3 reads CSAPIARSSYEQYF. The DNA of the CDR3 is TGCAGTGCTCCCATCGCAAGGAGCTCCTACGAGCAGTACTTC.

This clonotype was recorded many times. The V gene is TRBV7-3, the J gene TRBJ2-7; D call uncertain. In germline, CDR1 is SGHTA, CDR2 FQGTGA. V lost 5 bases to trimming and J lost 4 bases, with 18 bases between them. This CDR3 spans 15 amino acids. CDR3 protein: CASSPAPDNPYEQYF. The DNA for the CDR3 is TGTGCCAGCAGCCCAGCCCCAGACAACCCTTACGAGCAGTACTTC. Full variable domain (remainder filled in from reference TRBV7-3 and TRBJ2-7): GAGVSQTPSNKVTEKGKYVELRCDPISGHTALYWYRQSLGQGPEFLIYFQGTGAADDSGLPNDRFFAVRPEGSVSTLKIQRTERGDSAVYLCASSPAPDNPYEQYFGPGTRLTVT.

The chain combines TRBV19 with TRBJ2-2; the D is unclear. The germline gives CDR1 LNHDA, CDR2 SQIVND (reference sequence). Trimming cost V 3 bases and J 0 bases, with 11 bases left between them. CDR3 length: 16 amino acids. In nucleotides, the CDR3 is TGTGCCAGTAGTATCCTCTGGGCCGCGAACACCGGGGAGCTGTTTTTT. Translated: CASSILWAANTGELFF.

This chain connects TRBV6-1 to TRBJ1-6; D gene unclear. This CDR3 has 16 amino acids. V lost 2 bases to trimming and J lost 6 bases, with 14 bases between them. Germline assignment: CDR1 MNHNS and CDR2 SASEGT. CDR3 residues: CASSEPHGRLNSPLHF. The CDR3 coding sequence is TGTGCCAGCAGTGAACCCCACGGCAGACTTAATTCACCCCTCCACTTT.

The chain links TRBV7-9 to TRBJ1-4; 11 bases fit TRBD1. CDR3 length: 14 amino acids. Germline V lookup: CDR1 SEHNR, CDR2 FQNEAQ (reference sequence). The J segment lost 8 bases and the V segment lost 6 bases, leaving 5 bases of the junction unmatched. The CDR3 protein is CASRGTGGSEKLFF. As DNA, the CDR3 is TGTGCCAGCAGGGGGACAGGGGGTTCAGAAAAACTGTTTTTT.

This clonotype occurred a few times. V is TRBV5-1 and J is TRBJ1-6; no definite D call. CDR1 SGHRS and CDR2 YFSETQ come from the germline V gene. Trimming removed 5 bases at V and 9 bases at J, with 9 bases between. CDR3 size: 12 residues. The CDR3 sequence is CASRGPGSPLHF. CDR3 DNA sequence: TGCGCCAGCAGAGGCCCAGGTTCACCCCTCCACTTT.

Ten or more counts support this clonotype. DNA of the CDR3: TGTGCCAGCAGCTTAGTTTGGCCGTCGGGGGCTGAGCAGTTCTTC. It encodes CASSLVWPSGAEQFF. This chain connects TRBV11-2 to TRBJ2-1; D is perhaps TRBD1 or TRBD2 (6 bases each). There are 15 residues in the CDR3. With 1 base removed from V and 9 bases from J, the gap between germline ends came to 16 bases. The germline V gene has CDR1 SGHAT and CDR2 FQNNGV.

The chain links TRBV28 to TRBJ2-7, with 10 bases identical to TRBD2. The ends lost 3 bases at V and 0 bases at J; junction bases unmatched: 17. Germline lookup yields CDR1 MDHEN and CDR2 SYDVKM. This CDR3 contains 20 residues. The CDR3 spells CASSFPLTPGLAESSYEQYF. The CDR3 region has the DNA TGTGCCAGCAGTTTCCCCCTCACCCCCGGACTAGCGGAAAGCTCCTACGAGCAGTACTTC.

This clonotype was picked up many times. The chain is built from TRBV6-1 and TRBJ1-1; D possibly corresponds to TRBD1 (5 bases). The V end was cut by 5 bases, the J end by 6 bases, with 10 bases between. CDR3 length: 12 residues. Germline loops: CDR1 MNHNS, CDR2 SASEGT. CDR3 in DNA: TGTGCCAGCAGTTCAGGGTACCCTGAAGCTTTCTTT. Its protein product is CASSSGYPEAFF.

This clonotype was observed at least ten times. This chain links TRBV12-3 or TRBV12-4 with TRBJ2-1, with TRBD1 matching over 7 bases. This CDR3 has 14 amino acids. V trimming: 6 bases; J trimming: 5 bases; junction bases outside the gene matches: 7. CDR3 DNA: TGTGCCAGCAGCTTGCGGACAGGCGACAATGAGCAGTTCTTC. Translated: CASSLRTGDNEQFF.